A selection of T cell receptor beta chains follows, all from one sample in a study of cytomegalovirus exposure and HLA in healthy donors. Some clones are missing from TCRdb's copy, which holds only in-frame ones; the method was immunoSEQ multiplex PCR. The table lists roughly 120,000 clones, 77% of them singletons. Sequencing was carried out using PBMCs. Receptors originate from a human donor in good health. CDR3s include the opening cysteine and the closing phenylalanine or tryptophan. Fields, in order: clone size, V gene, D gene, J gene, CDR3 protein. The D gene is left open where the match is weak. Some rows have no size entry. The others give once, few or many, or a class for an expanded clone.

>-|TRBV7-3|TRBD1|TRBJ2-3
CASSLRQGNTDTQYF
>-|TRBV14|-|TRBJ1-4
CASSQGGRGEGEKLFF
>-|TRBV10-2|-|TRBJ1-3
CASRRQADSGNTIYF
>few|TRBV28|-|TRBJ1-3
CASSSQANTIYF
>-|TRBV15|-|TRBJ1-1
CATSRDHRANTEAFF
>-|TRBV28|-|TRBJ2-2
CASRPAGSGGELFF
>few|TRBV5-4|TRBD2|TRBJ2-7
CASSMSGSRYEQYF
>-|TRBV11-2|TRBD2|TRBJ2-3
CASTPWRERDTQYF
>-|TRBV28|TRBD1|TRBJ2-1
CASSPAGTGNYNEQFF
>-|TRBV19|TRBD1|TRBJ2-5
CASSTGTGPAGTQYF
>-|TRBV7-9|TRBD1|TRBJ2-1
CASSSGTGGYNEQFF
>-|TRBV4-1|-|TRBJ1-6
CASSQEAGGLDSPLHF
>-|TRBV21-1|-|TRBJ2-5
CASTTRTQYF
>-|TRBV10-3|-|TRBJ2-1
CAISDSGDEQFF
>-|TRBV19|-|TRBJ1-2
CASSIDGMRGLMDGYTF
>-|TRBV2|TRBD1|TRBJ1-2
CASRRGTGGPPPEGYTF
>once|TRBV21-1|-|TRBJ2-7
CASSKSDSRDRVVYEQYF
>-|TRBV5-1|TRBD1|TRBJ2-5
CASSLAHRGLETQYF
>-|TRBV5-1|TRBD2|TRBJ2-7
CASNPIAGGPHEQYF
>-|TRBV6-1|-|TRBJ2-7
CASSGRGEYEQYF
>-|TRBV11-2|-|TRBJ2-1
CASSPRLVIYNEQFF
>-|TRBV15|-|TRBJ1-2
CATSRQGYDGYTF
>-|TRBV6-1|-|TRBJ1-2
CASRQGNYGYTF
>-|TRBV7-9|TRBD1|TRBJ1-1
CASSPTTGHTEAFF
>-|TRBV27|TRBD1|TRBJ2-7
CASSPRGHSKGAYEQYF
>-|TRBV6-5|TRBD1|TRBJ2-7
CASSYRDRGYEQYF
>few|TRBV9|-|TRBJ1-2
CASSVEQGTNYGYTF
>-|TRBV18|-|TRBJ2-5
CASSPPAGPRETQYF
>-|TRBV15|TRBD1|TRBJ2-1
CATSRDRGQGKNEQFF